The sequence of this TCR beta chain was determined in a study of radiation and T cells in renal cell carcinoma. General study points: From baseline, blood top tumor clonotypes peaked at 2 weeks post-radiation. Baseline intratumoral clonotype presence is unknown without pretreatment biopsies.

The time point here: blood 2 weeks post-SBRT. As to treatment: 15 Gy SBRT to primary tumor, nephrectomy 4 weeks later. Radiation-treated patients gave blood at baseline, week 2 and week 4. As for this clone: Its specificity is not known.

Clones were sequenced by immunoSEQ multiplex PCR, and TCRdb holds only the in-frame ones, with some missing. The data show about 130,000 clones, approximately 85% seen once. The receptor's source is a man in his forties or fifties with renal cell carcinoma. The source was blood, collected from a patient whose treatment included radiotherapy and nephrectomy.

The CDR3 DNA reads TGTGCCACCAGCCCTGGCGGGGGCGAAGAGCAGTACTTC. Its protein is CATSPGGGEEQYF. The V and J genes are TRBV15 and TRBJ2-7, with D possibly TRBD2 on 7 matching bases. CDR1 and CDR2 (germline): LNHNV, YYDKDF (reference sequence). Trimming removed 5 bases at V and 7 bases at J, with 15 bases between. CDR3 length: 13 residues.